Listed here are 3 T cell receptor beta chains from one sample, sequenced in a study of beta chain features in type 1 diabetes. Expressed TCRB transcripts got sequenced, as all isolated RNA was reverse transcribed. TCRdb's copy holds only in-frame clones and misses some; the assay was immunoSEQ multiplex PCR. This sample has hundreds of thousands of clones, with roughly 13% found just once. The sample was naive CD4+ T cells from blood. The receptors were gathered from a man between 18 and 29 years old in good health.

The V and J genes are TRBV30 and TRBJ2-5; possibly TRBD2 for D (5 bases). The DNA end is a closer match to TRBJ2-7, so the J assignment may be wrong. Germline V gives CDR1 GTSNPN, CDR2 SVGIG (reference sequence). CDR3 length: 12 amino acids. The CDR3 sequence: CAWSRGLYEQYF. The CDR3 nucleotides are TGTGCCTGGAGTCGAGGGCTATACGAGCAGTACTTC.

CDR3 sequence reads: CAWSTGAYGYTF. In DNA, the CDR3 is TGTGCCTGGAGCACAGGGGCCTATGGCTACACCTTC. This chain uses TRBV30 with TRBJ1-2, with 7 bases fitting TRBD1. The junction had 2 bases not matched to a gene; V was cut back by 3 bases and J by 4 bases. Germline V gene sequence: CDR1 GTSNPN, CDR2 SVGIG (reference sequence). The CDR3 length is 12 residues.

This clone was picked up a small number of times. The V and J genes are TRBV7-9 and TRBJ2-6; 7 positions match TRBD2. CDR3 length: 14 amino acids. With 9 bases clipped from V and 0 bases from J, the junction kept 2 bases outside the gene matches. Germline CDR1 SEHNR, CDR2 FQNEAQ (reference sequence). The CDR3 region is CARGGGSGANVLTF. CDR3 nucleotide sequence: TGTGCCAGGGGCGGGGGCTCTGGGGCCAACGTCCTGACTTTC.